This T cell receptor beta chain is drawn from a study of T cells after yellow fever vaccination. Turning to the study itself: In the case of low-cell-number fractions, SMART-Seq v4 Ultra Low Input was used for preparation. Notes on the study in general: On re-exposure, the response was weaker but peaked faster, at day 5 versus 15. Clonotypes found in both CD4 and CD8 compartments made up a small share. A large majority of primary-vaccination clones showed up again after the booster (roughly 95% CD4, 75% to 90% CD8).

A single record per CDR3 protein comes from TCRdb applying MiXCR to the 5' RACE reads. The sample carries 300,000 to 400,000 distinct CDR3 sequences, 12% recorded once. The J segment lost 4 bases and the V segment lost 6 bases, leaving 7 bases of the junction unmatched. This CDR3 has 14 amino acids. In germline, CDR1 is KGHSH, CDR2 LQKENI. This clonotype has a handful of counts. The antigen is not known. This sequence joins TRBV18 and TRBJ1-2, with 8 bases aligning to TRBD1. The clonotype was recovered from a man aged 18 to 30 who received the YFV17D yellow fever vaccine. The input for sequencing was CD4+ T cells sorted from PBMCs, taken 15 days after the yellow fever booster vaccination. The CDR3 region has the DNA TGTGCCAGCTCGCCGACAGGGGTTGTCTATGGCTACACCTTC. Its protein product is CASSPTGVVYGYTF.